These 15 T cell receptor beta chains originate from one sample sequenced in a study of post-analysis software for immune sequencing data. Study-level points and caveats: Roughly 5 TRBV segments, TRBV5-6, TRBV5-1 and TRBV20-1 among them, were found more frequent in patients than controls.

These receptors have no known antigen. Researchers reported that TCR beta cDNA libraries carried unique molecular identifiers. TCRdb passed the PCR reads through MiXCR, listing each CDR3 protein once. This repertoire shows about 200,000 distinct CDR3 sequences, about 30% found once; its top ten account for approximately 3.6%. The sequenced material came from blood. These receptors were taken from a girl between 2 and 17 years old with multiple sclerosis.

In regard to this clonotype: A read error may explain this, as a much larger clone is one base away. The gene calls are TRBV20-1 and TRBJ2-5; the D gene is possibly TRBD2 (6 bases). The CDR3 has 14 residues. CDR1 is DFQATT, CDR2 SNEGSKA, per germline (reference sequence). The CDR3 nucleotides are TGCAGTGCTAGGGAGGGGAGCCACCAAGAGACCCGGTACTTC. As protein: CSAREGSHQETRYF.

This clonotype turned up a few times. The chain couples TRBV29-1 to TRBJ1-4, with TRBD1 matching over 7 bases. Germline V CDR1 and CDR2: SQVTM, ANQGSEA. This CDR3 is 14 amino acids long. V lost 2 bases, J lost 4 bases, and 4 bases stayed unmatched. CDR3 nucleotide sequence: TGCAGCGTTGAACGGCAGGGGGTTAATGAAAAACTGTTTTTT. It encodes CSVERQGVNEKLFF. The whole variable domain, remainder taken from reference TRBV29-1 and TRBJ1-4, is SAVISQKPSRDICQRGTSLTIQCQVDSQVTMMFWYRQQPGQSLTLIATANQGSEATYESGFVIDKFPISRPNLTFSTLTVSNMSPEDSSIYLCSVERQGVNEKLFFGSGTQLSVL.

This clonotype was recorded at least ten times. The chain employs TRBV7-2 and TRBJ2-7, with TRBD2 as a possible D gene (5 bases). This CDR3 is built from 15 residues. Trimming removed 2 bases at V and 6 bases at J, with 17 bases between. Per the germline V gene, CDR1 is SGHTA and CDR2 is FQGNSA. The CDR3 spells CASSLYRLLLSEQYF. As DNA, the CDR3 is TGTGCCAGCAGCTTATATCGACTACTCCTTTCCGAGCAGTACTTC.

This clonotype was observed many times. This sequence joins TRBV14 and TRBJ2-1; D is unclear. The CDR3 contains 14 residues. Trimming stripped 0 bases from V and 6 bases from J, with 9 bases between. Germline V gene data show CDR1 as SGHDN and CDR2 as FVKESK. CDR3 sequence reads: CASSQEARTNEQFF. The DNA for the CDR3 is TGTGCCAGCAGCCAAGAAGCCCGAACCAATGAGCAGTTCTTC.

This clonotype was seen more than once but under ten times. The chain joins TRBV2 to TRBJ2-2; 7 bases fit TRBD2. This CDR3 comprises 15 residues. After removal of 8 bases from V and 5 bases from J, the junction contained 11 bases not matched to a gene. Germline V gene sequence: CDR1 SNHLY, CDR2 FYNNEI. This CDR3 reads CASGGVLPWTGELFF. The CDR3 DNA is TGTGCCAGCGGGGGGGTACTGCCGTGGACCGGGGAGCTGTTTTTT.

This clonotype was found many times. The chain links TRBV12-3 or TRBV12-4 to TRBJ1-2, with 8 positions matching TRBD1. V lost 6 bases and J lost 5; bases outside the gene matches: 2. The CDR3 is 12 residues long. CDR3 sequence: CASRQGGYGYTF. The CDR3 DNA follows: TGTGCCAGCAGACAGGGGGGGTATGGCTACACCTTC.

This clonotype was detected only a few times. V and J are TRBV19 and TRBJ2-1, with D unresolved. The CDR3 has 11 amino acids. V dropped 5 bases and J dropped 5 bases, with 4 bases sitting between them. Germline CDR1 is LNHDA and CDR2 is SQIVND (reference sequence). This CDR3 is CASSVNNEQFF. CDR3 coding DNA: TGTGCCAGTAGTGTTAACAATGAGCAGTTCTTC.

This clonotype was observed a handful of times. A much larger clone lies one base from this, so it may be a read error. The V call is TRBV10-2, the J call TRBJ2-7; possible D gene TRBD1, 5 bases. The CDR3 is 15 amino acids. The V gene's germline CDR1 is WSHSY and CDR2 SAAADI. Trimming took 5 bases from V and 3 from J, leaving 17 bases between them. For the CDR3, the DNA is TGCGCCAGCAGTATCATAGGGGCCCGCTTCTACGAGCAGTACTTC. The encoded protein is CASSIIGARFYEQYF.

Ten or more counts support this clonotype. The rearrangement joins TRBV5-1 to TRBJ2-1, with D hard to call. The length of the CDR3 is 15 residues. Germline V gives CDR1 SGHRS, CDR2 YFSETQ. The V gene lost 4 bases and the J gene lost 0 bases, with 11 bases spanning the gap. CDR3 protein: CASSEGDGSYNEQFF. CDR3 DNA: TGCGCCAGCAGCGAAGGAGACGGCTCCTACAATGAGCAGTTCTTC.

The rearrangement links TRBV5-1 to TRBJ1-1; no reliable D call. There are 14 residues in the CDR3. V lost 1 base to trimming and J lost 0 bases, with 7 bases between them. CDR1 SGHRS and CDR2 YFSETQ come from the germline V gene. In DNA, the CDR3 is TGCGCCAGCAGCTTGTGGGGATTGAACACTGAAGCTTTCTTT. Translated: CASSLWGLNTEAFF.

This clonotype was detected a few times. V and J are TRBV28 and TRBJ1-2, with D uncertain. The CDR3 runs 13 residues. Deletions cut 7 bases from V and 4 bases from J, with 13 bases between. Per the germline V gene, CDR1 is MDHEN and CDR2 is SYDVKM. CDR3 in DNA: TGTGCCAGCACCGGACGCATTTTCTATGGCTACACCTTC. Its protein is CASTGRIFYGYTF.

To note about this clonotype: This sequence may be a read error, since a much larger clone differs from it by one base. The CDR3 region is CASSQADGTGYEQFF. CDR3 nucleotides: TGTGCCAGCAGCCAAGCAGATGGGACAGGGTACGAGCAGTTCTTC. The chain has TRBV4-2 and TRBJ2-1; 9 positions agree with TRBD1. The V gene's germline CDR1 is LGHNA and CDR2 YNFKEQ. This CDR3 comprises 15 residues. Trimming cost V 1 base and J 10 bases; bases outside gene matches: 8.

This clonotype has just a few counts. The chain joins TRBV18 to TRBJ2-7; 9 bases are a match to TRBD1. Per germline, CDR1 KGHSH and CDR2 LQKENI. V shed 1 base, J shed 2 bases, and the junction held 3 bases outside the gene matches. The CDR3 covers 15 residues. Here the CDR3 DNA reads TGTGCCAGCTCACCACGTGGGACAGGGACCTACGAGCAGTACTTC. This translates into CASSPRGTGTYEQYF.

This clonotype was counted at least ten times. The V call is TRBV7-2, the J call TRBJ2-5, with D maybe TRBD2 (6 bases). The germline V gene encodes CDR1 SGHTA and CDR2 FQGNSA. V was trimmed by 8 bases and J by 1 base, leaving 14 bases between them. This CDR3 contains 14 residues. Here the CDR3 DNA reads TGTGCCAGCCAAAGGGGACTTTCCCAAGAGACCCAGTACTTC. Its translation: CASQRGLSQETQYF.

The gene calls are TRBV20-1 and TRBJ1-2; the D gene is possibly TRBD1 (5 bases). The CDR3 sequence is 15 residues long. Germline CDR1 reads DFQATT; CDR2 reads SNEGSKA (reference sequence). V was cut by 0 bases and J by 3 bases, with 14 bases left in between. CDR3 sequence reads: CSARDRGHYDYGYTF. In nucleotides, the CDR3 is TGCAGTGCTAGAGATCGGGGCCACTACGACTATGGCTACACCTTC.